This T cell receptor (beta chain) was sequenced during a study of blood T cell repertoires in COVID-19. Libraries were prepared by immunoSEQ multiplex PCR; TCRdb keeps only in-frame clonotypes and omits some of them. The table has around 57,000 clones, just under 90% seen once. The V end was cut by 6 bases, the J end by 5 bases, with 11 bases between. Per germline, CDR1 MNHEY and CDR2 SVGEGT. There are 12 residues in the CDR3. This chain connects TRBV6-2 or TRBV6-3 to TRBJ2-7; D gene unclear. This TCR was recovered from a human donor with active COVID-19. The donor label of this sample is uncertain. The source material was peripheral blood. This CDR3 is CASSTLSHEQYF. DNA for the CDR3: TGTGCCAGCAGCACCCTATCCCACGAGCAGTACTTC.